This T cell receptor beta chain is from a study of blood T cells in healthy people across ages. The CDR3 extends over 12 amino acids. Trimming stripped 7 bases from V and 11 bases from J, with 17 bases between. This clonotype has a handful of counts. What it binds is not known. PCR was performed a second time for 7 to 11 cycles using a sample-barcoded 5' primer and a J-beta primer mix. A single record per CDR3 protein comes from TCRdb applying MiXCR to the 5' RACE reads. The repertoire consists of some 880,000 distinct CDR3 sequences, with 35% to 40% occurring once and the leading ten covering approximately 13%. General study findings and limits: Calculation of diversity from one million T cells yielded estimates considered to be underestimates.

The TCR was taken from a man aged 18 to 29 in good health. The sample taken for sequencing was blood. This sequence joins TRBV12-3 or TRBV12-4 and TRBJ1-1; D not certain. CDR3 in amino acids: CASTLPGGAAFF. CDR3 nucleotide sequence: TGTGCCAGCACGTTGCCTGGCGGTGCTGCTTTCTTT.